A single sample is the source of the 24 T cell receptor beta chains below, sequenced in a study of post-analysis software for immune sequencing data (dated by TCRdb to the mid-2010s). Results and caveats for the whole study, not just this receptor: Patients showed significantly higher frequencies than controls for roughly five TRBV segments, among them TRBV5-6, TRBV5-1 and TRBV20-1.

For these TCRs, the target antigens are not known. Libraries were made using PCR. Sequencer: Illumina HiSeq 2500. To reduce PCR and sequencing biases, unique molecular identifiers were incorporated into the TCR beta cDNA libraries. TCRdb reprocessing: public reads trimmed at Q25 with fastp, clones called with MiXCR, in-frame beta chains kept. Rows are combined by CDR3 protein, so each entry shows the most common genes and DNA. This sample is represented by about 400,000 distinct CDR3 sequences; 30% to 45% of them were singletons. Around 15% of the sample comes from the top ten. The source material was blood. These receptors all stem from a girl between 10 and 17 years old with multiple sclerosis.

The chain employs TRBV12-3 or TRBV12-4 and TRBJ1-1; tentative D call: TRBD1 (5 bases). This CDR3 is 16 amino acids long. V lost 5 bases and J lost 2, with 18 bases in between. CDR3 in DNA: TGTGCCAGCAGTCAACTAGTTTGGGGGAGAAACACTGAAGCTTTCTTT. Protein product: CASSQLVWGRNTEAFF.

The gene calls are TRBV15 and TRBJ2-7; 8 bases agree with TRBD1. The J segment lost 3 bases and the V segment lost 2 bases, leaving 6 bases of the junction unmatched. Germline V gives CDR1 LNHNV, CDR2 YYDKDF (reference sequence). The CDR3 consists of 15 residues. CDR3 nucleotides: TGTGCCACCAGCAGACAGACAGGGGCCTACTACGAGCAGTACTTC. Amino acid sequence: CATSRQTGAYYEQYF.

V gene TRBV25-1 combines with J gene TRBJ1-1; D ambiguous. The length of the CDR3 is 15 residues. Trimming left V 2 bases short and J 5 bases short, with 15 bases between. The germline V gene encodes CDR1 MGHDK and CDR2 SYGVNS. Here the CDR3 DNA reads TGTGCCAGCAGTGAAGAGGCGGGAGGGAGGACTGAAGCTTTCTTT. Amino acid sequence: CASSEEAGGRTEAFF.

V usage is TRBV10-3 and J usage is TRBJ2-7; TRBD1 matches at 7 bases. The J call may not be correct, given that the DNA end is closer to TRBJ2-5. Germline-derived CDR1 and CDR2 are ENHRY and SYGVKD. CDR3 length: 12 amino acids. CDR3 nucleotides: TGTGCCATTGGGACAGAACAAGAGACCCAGTACTTC. Protein sequence: CAIGTEQETQYF.

The genes are TRBV20-1 and TRBJ2-5, with 12 bases fitting TRBD1. The CDR3 is 15 amino acids. Germline values: CDR1 DFQATT, CDR2 SNEGSKA (reference sequence). After removal of 5 bases from V and 3 bases from J, the junction contained 7 bases not matched to a gene. The CDR3 protein is CSAVRDRGLKETQYF. The CDR3 coding sequence is TGCAGTGCTGTCCGGGACAGGGGGCTCAAAGAGACCCAGTACTTC.

The chain has TRBV9 and TRBJ2-3; 9 bases align to TRBD2. CDR1 is SGDLS, CDR2 YYNGEE, per germline. V trimming: 0 bases; J trimming: 3 bases; junction bases outside the gene matches: 5. This CDR3 is 16 amino acids long. This CDR3 is CASSVGAGGRTDTQYF. DNA of the CDR3: TGTGCCAGCAGCGTAGGGGCGGGGGGGCGAACAGATACGCAGTATTTT.

This clonotype was detected a few times. V usage is TRBV12-3 or TRBV12-4 and J usage is TRBJ1-5; 7 nucleotides line up with TRBD1. J gave up 0 bases and V 3 bases, and 11 bases lay outside the gene matches. This CDR3 comprises 18 residues. The CDR3 protein is CASSLNRGNLFSNQPQHF. CDR3 DNA: TGTGCCAGCAGTTTGAACAGGGGAAACCTTTTTAGCAATCAGCCCCAGCATTTT.

This clonotype was counted between two and nine times. V usage is TRBV4-1 and J usage is TRBJ2-2; no clear D. The length of the CDR3 is 12 residues. Per germline, CDR1 MGHRA and CDR2 YSYEKL. The V and J ends lost 4 bases and 8 bases respectively, with 8 bases between them. The CDR3 sequence is CASSPSPGELFF. The CDR3 bases are TGCGCCAGCAGCCCTAGTCCAGGGGAGCTGTTTTTT.

There are a few counts of this clonotype. The CDR3 reads CASSLSLASTDTQYF. In nucleotides, the CDR3 is TGTGCCAGCAGCCTCTCTCTAGCTAGCACAGATACGCAGTATTTT. The chain recombines TRBV7-2 with TRBJ2-3; a possible D gene is TRBD2 (5 bases). This CDR3 has 15 amino acids. Trimming took 5 bases from V and 0 from J, leaving 12 bases between them. CDR1 and CDR2 (germline): SGHTA, FQGNSA.

The genes are TRBV5-6 and TRBJ2-1; 8 nucleotides agree with TRBD1. The J segment lost 0 bases and the V segment lost 2 bases, leaving 7 bases of the junction unmatched. The CDR3 is 17 amino acids. Germline values: CDR1 SGHDT, CDR2 YYEEEE. The CDR3: CASSFDRGGSSYNEQFF. The CDR3 DNA is TGTGCCAGCAGCTTTGACAGGGGCGGAAGCTCCTACAATGAGCAGTTCTTC.

The rearrangement joins TRBV30 to TRBJ2-1; a possible D gene is TRBD2 (5 bases). This CDR3 has 15 residues. Trimming shortened V by 4 bases and J by 3 bases, and 16 bases separated the two germline ends. Germline V gives CDR1 GTSNPN, CDR2 SVGIG (reference sequence). CDR3 sequence reads: CAWTKAAAYYNEQFF. The CDR3 DNA sequence: TGTGCCTGGACGAAGGCAGCGGCTTACTACAATGAGCAGTTCTTC.

This chain connects TRBV5-4 to TRBJ1-6; 7 bases agree with TRBD1. V lost 4 bases to trimming and J lost 6 bases; unmatched junction nucleotides: 7. Germline V gene lookup returns CDR1 SGHNT and CDR2 YYREEE (reference sequence). The CDR3 spans 15 residues. CDR3 sequence (DNA): TGTGCCAGCAGCGCCCGGACAGGAATTAATTCACCCCTCCACTTT. It specifies CASSARTGINSPLHF. Complete variable domain (other parts from reference TRBV5-4 and TRBJ1-6): ETGVTQSPTHLIKTRGQQVTLRCSSQSGHNTVSWYQQALGQGPQFIFQYYREEENGRGNFPPRFSGLQFPNYSSELNVNALELDDSALYLCASSARTGINSPLHFGNGTRLTVT.

This sequence joins TRBV7-9 and TRBJ1-5; the D gene is possibly TRBD1 (5 bases). Trimming took off 9 bases at V and 4 bases at J, with 13 bases between the two ends. There are 13 residues in the CDR3. CDR1 is SEHNR, CDR2 FQNEAQ, per germline (reference sequence). The chain's CDR3 is CASGRGGNQPQHF. The CDR3 DNA reads as TGTGCCAGTGGGAGGGGCGGGAATCAGCCCCAGCATTTT.

The DNA of the CDR3 is TGCGCCAGCAGCCCCCAGGCTTCTGGGGCCAACGTCCTGACTTTC. Translated, it gives CASSPQASGANVLTF. The chain carries TRBV5-1 and TRBJ2-6; D uncertain. The V gene lost 4 bases and the J gene lost 1 base, with 9 bases spanning the gap. Germline values: CDR1 SGHRS, CDR2 YFSETQ. The CDR3 loop spans 15 amino acids.

V gene TRBV7-2 combines with J gene TRBJ2-3; no firm D call. From germline, CDR1 is SGHTA and CDR2 FQGNSA. The germline V and J ends were trimmed by 2 bases and 2 bases, with 11 bases remaining between them. The CDR3 covers 15 residues. DNA for the CDR3: TGTGCCAGCAGCTTAAGATCGGGTAACACAGATACGCAGTATTTT. The encoded protein is CASSLRSGNTDTQYF.

The gene calls are TRBV5-1 and TRBJ2-7, with D perhaps matching TRBD1 (5 bases). The CDR3 runs to 14 residues. Trimming left V 4 bases short and J 1 base short, with 12 bases between. The germline V gene encodes CDR1 SGHRS and CDR2 YFSETQ. CDR3 DNA sequence: TGCGCCAGCAGCCCCACGAGACAGTCCTACGAGCAGTACTTC. Translating gives CASSPTRQSYEQYF.

V gene TRBV6-9 combines with J gene TRBJ1-1; D ambiguous. V was clipped by 6 bases and J by 5 bases, with 13 bases between them. The CDR3 runs 13 residues. Germline V gene lookup returns CDR1 MNHGY and CDR2 SVAAGI. In DNA, the CDR3 is TGTGCCAGCAGCCGAAATGGGGTTACTGAAGCTTTCTTT. As protein: CASSRNGVTEAFF.

This clonotype was seen only a few times. The rearrangement links TRBV29-1 to TRBJ2-5; TRBD1 might be the D (6 bases). The CDR3 extends over 14 amino acids. Trimming took 4 bases from V and 2 from J, leaving 14 bases between them. Germline-derived CDR1 and CDR2 are SQVTM and ANQGSEA. This CDR3 is CSVVFGTQQETQYF. The CDR3 bases are TGCAGCGTTGTATTCGGGACACAACAAGAGACCCAGTACTTC.

The V and J genes are TRBV12-3 or TRBV12-4 and TRBJ2-7; TRBD1 might be the D (5 bases). The CDR3 runs to 11 residues. Trimming pared 5 bases from V and 6 bases from J, leaving 8 bases between. The CDR3 nucleotides read TGTGCCAGCAGTGCAGGGTTCGAGCAGTACTTC. It yields the protein CASSAGFEQYF.

The rearrangement uses TRBV27 and TRBJ2-7; 7 nucleotides line up with TRBD1. V shed 3 bases and J 3 bases; nucleotides not matched to a gene: 8. This CDR3 contains 15 residues. Germline values: CDR1 MNHEY, CDR2 SMNVEV (reference sequence). The CDR3 sequence is CASSFKGTAYYEQYF. In nucleotides, the CDR3 is TGTGCCAGCAGTTTTAAGGGGACAGCTTACTACGAGCAGTACTTC.

This chain links TRBV9 with TRBJ1-1; D remains ambiguous. Germline V gene lookup returns CDR1 SGDLS and CDR2 YYNGEE. CDR3 length: 13 residues. V lost 0 bases and J lost 5, with 8 bases in between. The chain's CDR3 is CASSVAAGTEAFF. The DNA of the CDR3 is TGTGCCAGCAGCGTAGCCGCGGGGACTGAAGCTTTCTTT.

The rearrangement uses TRBV28 and TRBJ2-5; 8 positions agree with TRBD2. V lost 6 bases and J lost 11; bases outside the gene matches: 11. Looked up from germline, CDR1 is MDHEN and CDR2 is SYDVKM. This CDR3 is 13 amino acids long. CDR3 coding DNA: TGTGCCAGCAGGCGTCTAACCGGGGGGGAGCAGTACTTC. This gives the protein CASRRLTGGEQYF. The full variable domain, completed using reference TRBV28 and TRBJ2-5, is DVKVTQSSRYLVKRTGEKVFLECVQDMDHENMFWYRQDPGLGLRLIYFSYDVKMKEKGDIPEGYSVSREKKERFSLILESASTNQTSMYLCASRRLTGGEQYFGPGTRLLVL.

The chain joins TRBV6-5 to TRBJ1-5, with D possibly being TRBD1 (6 bases). The germline V gene encodes CDR1 MNHEY and CDR2 SVGAGI. This CDR3 spans 16 amino acids. The V and J ends lost 6 bases and 4 bases respectively, with 19 bases between them. The DNA of the CDR3 is TGTGCCAGCAGGCCCACAGGGAAGGGGGATAATCAGCCCCAGCATTTT. Amino acids: CASRPTGKGDNQPQHF.

In its sample, this clonotype was seen a few times. The rearrangement links TRBV7-6 to TRBJ2-1; D is possibly TRBD1 or TRBD2 (6 bases each). The germline V gene encodes CDR1 SGHVS and CDR2 FNYEAQ. The CDR3 has 15 residues. The V and J ends lost 1 base and 4 bases respectively, with 11 bases between them. The chain's CDR3 is CASSLEGGLYNEQFF. The DNA of the CDR3 is TGTGCCAGCAGCTTAGAGGGGGGCCTATACAATGAGCAGTTCTTC.